This T cell receptor (beta chain) was captured by sequencing in a study of blood T cell repertoires in COVID-19. Study context: COVID-19 samples from acute and convalescent phases originated in the United States, Italy and Spain. PBMCs, B-cell-depleted T cells, or T cells were the source of the cDNA or gDNA that made up the material.

Authors' processing steps: From reference gene primer amplification, estimates of nucleated cell counts were derived. The table came from immunoSEQ multiplex PCR; TCRdb's copy has only in-frame clones and leaves some out. V, J and clone size were drawn from that table, and D and trimming were deduced from the DNA. The table has some 400,000 clones, roughly 86% seen once; the top ten hold approximately 1%. This CDR3 is built from 14 residues. The germline CDR1 and CDR2 sequences are SEHNR and FQNEAQ (reference sequence). The V gene lost 5 bases and the J gene lost 9 bases, with 17 bases spanning the gap. This clone was counted a single time.

Sequencing was performed on peripheral blood. The receptor was derived from a human donor with acute or convalescent COVID-19. The donor label of this sample is uncertain. This chain joins TRBV7-9 and TRBJ2-1, with a possible D match to TRBD2 (6 bases). This chain's CDR3 is CASSGTLRSTEQFF. The DNA for the CDR3 is TGTGCCAGCAGCGGGACTCTCCGCTCCACTGAGCAGTTCTTC.